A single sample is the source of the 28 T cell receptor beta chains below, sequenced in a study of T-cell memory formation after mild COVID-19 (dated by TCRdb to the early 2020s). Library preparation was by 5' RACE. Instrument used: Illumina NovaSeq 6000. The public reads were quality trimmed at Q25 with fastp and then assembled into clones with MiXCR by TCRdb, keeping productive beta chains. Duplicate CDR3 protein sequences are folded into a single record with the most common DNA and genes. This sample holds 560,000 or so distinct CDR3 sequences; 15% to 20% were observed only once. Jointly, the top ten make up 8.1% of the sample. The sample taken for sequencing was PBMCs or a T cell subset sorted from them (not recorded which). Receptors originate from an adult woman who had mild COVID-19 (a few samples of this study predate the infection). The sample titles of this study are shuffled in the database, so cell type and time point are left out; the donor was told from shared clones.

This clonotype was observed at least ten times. The CDR3 region is CAISDYISPYEQYF. The CDR3 DNA reads TGTGCCATCAGCGACTACATATCTCCCTACGAGCAGTACTTC. V gene TRBV10-3 combines with J gene TRBJ2-7; maybe TRBD2 (5 bases). The V end lost 6 bases, the J end lost 2 bases, and 14 bases lay between the germline ends. This CDR3 spans 14 amino acids. CDR1 and CDR2 (germline): ENHRY, SYGVKD.

The CDR3 DNA follows: TGCGCCAGCACCCCGATCGGAGGGCAGGATTCTCGAGGCTACACCTTC. Translated: CASTPIGGQDSRGYTF. V gene TRBV5-1 combines with J gene TRBJ1-2; D gene ambiguous. The V gene lost 6 bases and the J gene lost 8 bases, with 26 bases spanning the gap. The CDR3 is 16 amino acids. Germline loops: CDR1 SGHRS, CDR2 YFSETQ.

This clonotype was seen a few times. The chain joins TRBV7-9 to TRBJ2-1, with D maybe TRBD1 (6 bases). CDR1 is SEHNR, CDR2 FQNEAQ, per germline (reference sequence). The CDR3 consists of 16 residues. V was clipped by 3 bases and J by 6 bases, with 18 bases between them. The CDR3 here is CASSFTGRLGSNEQFF. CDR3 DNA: TGTGCCAGCAGCTTTACAGGGCGCTTGGGGTCCAATGAGCAGTTCTTC.

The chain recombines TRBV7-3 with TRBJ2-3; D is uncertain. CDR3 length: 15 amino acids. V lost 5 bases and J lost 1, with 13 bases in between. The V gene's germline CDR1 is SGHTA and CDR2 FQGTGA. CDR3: CASSHSDLGTDTQYF. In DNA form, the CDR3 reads TGTGCCAGCAGCCACTCTGATCTCGGCACAGATACGCAGTATTTT.

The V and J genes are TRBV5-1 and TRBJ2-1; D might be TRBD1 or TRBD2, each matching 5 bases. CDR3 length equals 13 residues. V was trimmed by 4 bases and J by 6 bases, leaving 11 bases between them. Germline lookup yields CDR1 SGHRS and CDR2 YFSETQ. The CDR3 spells CASSTTGANEQFF. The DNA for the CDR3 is TGCGCCAGCAGCACGACCGGGGCCAATGAGCAGTTCTTC.

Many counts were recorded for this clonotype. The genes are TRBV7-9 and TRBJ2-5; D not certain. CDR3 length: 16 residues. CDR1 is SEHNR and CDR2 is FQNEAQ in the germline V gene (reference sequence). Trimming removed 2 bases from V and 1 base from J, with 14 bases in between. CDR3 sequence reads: CASSLPFGLGQETQYF. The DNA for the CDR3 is TGTGCCAGCAGCTTACCCTTCGGTCTCGGCCAAGAGACCCAGTACTTC.

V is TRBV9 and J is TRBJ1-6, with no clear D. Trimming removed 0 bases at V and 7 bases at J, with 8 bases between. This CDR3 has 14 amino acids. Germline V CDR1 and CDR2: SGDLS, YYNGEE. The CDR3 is CASSVAGGNSPLHF. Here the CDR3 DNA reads TGTGCCAGCAGCGTAGCTGGAGGGAATTCACCCCTCCACTTT. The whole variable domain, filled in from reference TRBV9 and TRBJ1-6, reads DSGVTQTPKHLITATGQRVTLRCSPRSGDLSVYWYQQSLDQGLQFLIQYYNGEERAKGNILERFSAQQFPDLHSELNLSSLELGDSALYFCASSVAGGNSPLHFGNGTRLTVT.

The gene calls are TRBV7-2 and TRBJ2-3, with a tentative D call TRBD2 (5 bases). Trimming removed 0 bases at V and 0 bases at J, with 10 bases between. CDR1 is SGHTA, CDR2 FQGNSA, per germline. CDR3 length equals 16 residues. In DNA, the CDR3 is TGTGCCAGCAGCTTAGCGGGAGTCCTAAGCACAGATACGCAGTATTTT. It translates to CASSLAGVLSTDTQYF.

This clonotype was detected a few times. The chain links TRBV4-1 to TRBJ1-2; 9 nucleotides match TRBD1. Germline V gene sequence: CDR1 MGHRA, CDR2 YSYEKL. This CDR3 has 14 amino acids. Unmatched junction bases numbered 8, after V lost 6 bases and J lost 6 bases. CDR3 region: CASRLGQGYNGYTF. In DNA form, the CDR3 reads TGCGCCAGCAGACTGGGACAGGGATATAATGGCTACACCTTC.

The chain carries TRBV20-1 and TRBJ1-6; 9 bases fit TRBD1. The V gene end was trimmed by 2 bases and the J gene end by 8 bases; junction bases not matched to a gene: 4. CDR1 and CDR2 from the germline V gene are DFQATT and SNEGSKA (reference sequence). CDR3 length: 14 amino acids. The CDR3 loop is CSARSGTGHSPLHF. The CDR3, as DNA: TGCAGTGCTAGATCCGGGACAGGGCATTCACCCCTCCACTTT.

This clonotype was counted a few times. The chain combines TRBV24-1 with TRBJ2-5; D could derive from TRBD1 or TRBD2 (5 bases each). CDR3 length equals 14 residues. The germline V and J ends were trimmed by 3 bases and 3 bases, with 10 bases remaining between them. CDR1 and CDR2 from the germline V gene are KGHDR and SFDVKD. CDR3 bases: TGTGCCACCAGTGATCCGGGGCAAGAAGAGACCCAGTACTTC. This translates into CATSDPGQEETQYF.

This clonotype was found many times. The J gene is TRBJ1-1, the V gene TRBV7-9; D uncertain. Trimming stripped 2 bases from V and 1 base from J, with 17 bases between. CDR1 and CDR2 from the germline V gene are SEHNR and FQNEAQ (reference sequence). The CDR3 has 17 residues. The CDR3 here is CASSLRVDWLANTEAFF. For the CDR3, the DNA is TGTGCCAGCAGCTTACGGGTCGATTGGCTAGCGAACACTGAAGCTTTCTTT.

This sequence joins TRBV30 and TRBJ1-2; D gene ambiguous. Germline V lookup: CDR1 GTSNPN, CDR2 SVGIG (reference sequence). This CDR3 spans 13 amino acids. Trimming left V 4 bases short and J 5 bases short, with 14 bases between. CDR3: CAWTSRVRYGYTF. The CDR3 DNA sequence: TGTGCCTGGACCAGTCGGGTGCGGTATGGCTACACCTTC. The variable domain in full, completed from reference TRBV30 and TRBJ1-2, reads SQTIHQWPATLVQPVGSPLSLECTVEGTSNPNLYWYRQAAGRGLQLLFYSVGIGQISSEVPQNLSASRPQDRQFILSSKKLLLSDSGFYLCAWTSRVRYGYTFGSGTRLTVV.

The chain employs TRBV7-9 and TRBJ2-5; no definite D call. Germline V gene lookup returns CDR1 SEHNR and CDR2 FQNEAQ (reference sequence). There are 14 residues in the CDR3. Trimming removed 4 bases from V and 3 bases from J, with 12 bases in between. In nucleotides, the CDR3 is TGTGCCAGCAGCTCCCGGGCCCTCGAAGAGACCCAGTACTTC. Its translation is CASSSRALEETQYF.

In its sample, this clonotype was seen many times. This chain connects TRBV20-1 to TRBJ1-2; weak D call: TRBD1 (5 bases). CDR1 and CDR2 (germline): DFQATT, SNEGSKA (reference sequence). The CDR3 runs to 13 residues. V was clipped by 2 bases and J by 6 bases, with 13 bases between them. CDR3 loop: CSARWNSGDGYTF. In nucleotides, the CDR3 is TGCAGTGCTAGATGGAATTCGGGGGATGGCTACACCTTC.

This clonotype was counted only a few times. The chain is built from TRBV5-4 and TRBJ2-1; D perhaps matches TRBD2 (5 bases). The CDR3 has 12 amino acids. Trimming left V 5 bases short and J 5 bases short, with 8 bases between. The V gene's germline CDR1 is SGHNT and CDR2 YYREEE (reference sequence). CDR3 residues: CASRSGNNEQFF. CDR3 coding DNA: TGTGCCAGCAGATCGGGAAACAATGAGCAGTTCTTC.

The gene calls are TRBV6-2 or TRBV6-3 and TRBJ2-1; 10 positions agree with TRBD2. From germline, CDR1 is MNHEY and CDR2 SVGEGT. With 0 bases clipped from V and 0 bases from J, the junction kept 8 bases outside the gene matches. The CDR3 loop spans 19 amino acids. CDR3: CASSYSISSGRSSYNEQFF. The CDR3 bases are TGTGCCAGCAGTTACTCGATCAGTAGCGGGAGGAGCTCCTACAATGAGCAGTTCTTC.

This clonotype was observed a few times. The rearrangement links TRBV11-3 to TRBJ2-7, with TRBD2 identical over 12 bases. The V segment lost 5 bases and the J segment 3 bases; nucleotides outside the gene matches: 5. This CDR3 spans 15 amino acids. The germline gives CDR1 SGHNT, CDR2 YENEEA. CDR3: CASSTSTSGSYEQYF. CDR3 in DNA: TGTGCCAGCAGCACGTCGACTAGCGGGAGCTACGAGCAGTACTTC. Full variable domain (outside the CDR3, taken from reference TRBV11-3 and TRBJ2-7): EAGVVQSPRYKIIEKKQPVAFWCNPISGHNTLYWYLQNLGQGPELLIRYENEEAVDDSQLPKDRFSAERLKGVDSTLKIQPAELGDSAVYLCASSTSTSGSYEQYFGPGTRLTVT.

The CDR3 coding sequence is TGTGCCAGCAGTTACTCGATAATAGCGGGAGCCAGCGAGCAGTACTTC. Protein product: CASSYSIIAGASEQYF. This chain links TRBV6-5 with TRBJ2-7, with 9 nucleotides matching TRBD2. Germline trimming cut 0 bases from V and 6 bases from J; bases unmatched to any gene: 9. Germline V CDR1 and CDR2: MNHEY, SVGAGI. The CDR3 is made up of 16 amino acids.

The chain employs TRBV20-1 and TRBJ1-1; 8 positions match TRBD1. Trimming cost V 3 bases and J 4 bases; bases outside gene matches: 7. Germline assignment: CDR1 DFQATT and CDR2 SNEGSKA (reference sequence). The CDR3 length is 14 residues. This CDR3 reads CSASGGTGGTEAFF. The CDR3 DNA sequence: TGCAGTGCTAGCGGGGGTACAGGGGGCACTGAAGCTTTCTTT.

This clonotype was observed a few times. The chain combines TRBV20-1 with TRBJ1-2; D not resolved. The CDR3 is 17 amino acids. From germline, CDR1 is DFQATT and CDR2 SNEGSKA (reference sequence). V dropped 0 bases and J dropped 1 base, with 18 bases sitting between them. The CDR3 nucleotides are TGCAGTGCTAGAGAGAGGTTTCCCAAAGGATTTAACTATGGCTACACCTTC. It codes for CSARERFPKGFNYGYTF.

The CDR3 spells CATSTRDRVYSGANVLTF. Here the CDR3 DNA reads TGTGCCACCAGCACCCGGGACAGGGTATACTCTGGGGCCAACGTCCTGACTTTC. This chain joins TRBV15 and TRBJ2-6, with 9 nucleotides matching TRBD1. The ends lost 4 bases at V and 0 bases at J; junction bases unmatched: 7. Germline loops: CDR1 LNHNV, CDR2 YYDKDF (reference sequence). The CDR3 totals 18 residues.

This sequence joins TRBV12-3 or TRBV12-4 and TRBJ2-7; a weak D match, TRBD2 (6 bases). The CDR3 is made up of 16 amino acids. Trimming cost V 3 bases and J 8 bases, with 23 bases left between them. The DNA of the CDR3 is TGTGCCAGCAGTTTTTTGGGCGGGTCTTCCCGGGAGAAGCAGTACTTC. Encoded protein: CASSFLGGSSREKQYF.

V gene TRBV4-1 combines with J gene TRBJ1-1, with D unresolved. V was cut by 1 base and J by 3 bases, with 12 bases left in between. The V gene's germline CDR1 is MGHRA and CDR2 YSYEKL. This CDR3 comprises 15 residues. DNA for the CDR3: TGCGCCAGCAGCCAAGTCCTGACACGACACACTGAAGCTTTCTTT. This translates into CASSQVLTRHTEAFF.

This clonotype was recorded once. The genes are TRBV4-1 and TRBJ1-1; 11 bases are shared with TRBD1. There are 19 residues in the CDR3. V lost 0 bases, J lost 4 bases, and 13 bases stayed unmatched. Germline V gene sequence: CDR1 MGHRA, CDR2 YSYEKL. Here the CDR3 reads CASSQEFPRTGGSRTEAFF. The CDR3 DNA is TGCGCCAGCAGCCAAGAATTCCCCAGGACAGGGGGCAGTCGCACTGAAGCTTTCTTT.

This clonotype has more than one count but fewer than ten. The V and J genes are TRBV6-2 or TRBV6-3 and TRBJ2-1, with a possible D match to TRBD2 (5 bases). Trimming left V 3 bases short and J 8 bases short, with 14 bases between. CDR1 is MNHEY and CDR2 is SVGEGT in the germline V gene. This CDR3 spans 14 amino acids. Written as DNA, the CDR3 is TGTGCCAGCAGTTATGGGCCCGCGGGTTATGAGCAGTTCTTC. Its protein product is CASSYGPAGYEQFF.

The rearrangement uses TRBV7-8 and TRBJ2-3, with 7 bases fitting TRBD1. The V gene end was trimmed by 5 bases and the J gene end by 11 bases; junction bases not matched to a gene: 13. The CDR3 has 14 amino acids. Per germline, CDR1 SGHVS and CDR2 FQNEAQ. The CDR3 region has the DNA TGTGCCAGCAGCCGAACAGAAGGACGGGACAGGCAGTATTTT. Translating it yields CASSRTEGRDRQYF.

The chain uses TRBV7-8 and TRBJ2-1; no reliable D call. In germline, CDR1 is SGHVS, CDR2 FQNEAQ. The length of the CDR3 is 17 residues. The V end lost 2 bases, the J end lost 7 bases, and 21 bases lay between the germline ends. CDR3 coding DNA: TGTGCCAGCAGCTTATCCGGGCGATCCTCAAGTCGGAATGAGCAGTTCTTC. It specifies CASSLSGRSSSRNEQFF.